The 25 T cell receptor beta chains in this list originate from one sample, sequenced in a study of blood T cell repertoires in COVID-19 (dated by TCRdb to 2018 to 2020). Library construction relied on the immunoSEQ multiplex PCR assay. The immuneACCESS repertoire file appears here via TCRdb, limited to in-frame rearrangements. These files lack a portion of the clones; in checked studies, under half of the deficit traces to unresolved V genes, and the cause of the others is not known. This sample has 300,000 to 350,000 clones in its table, and roughly 90% of those were observed once. The ten largest clones represent over 3.5% of the sample. Sequencing was done on a sample of PBMCs or T cells enriched from blood (not recorded which). These receptors came from a young woman with acute COVID-19.

The chain links TRBV12-5 to TRBJ1-2; the D gene is possibly TRBD1 (6 bases). V shed 4 bases and J shed 6 bases, with 15 bases lying between them. Germline loops: CDR1 LGHNT, CDR2 FRNRAP. The CDR3 spans 14 residues. The CDR3 DNA sequence: TGTGCTAGTGGTTCCAGACAGGCCGGACATGGCTACACCTTC. It specifies CASGSRQAGHGYTF.

V and J are TRBV13 and TRBJ2-7, with 10 bases identical to TRBD2. The germline V gene encodes CDR1 PRHDT and CDR2 FYEKMQ (reference sequence). The CDR3 spans 16 residues. V shed 5 bases, J shed 2 bases, and the junction held 9 bases outside the gene matches. The DNA of the CDR3 is TGTGCCAGCAGCCTTAGCTTCAGCGGGAGGGCCTACGAGCAGTACTTC. Encoded protein: CASSLSFSGRAYEQYF.

CDR3 bases: TGTGCCAGCAGTGCTACAGGGCTTAGCACAGATACGCAGTATTTT. Encoded protein: CASSATGLSTDTQYF. The chain employs TRBV9 and TRBJ2-3; a weak D match, TRBD1 (6 bases). V shed 5 bases and J shed 0 bases, with 13 bases lying between them. This CDR3 has 15 residues. Germline V CDR1 and CDR2: SGDLS, YYNGEE.

This chain links TRBV15 with TRBJ1-3, with D maybe TRBD1 (5 bases). The CDR3 runs to 15 residues. V lost 0 bases to trimming and J lost 3 bases, with 9 bases between them. CDR1 and CDR2 (germline): LNHNV, YYDKDF (reference sequence). The chain's CDR3 is CATSRDKGYGNTIYF. DNA of the CDR3: TGTGCCACCAGCAGAGATAAGGGGTATGGAAACACCATATATTTT.

This clone has a single count. The CDR3 loop reads CASSQDNSYEQYF. For the CDR3, the DNA is TGCGCCAGCAGCCAAGATAACTCCTACGAGCAGTACTTC. The chain carries TRBV4-1 and TRBJ2-7; D not certain. The CDR3 runs to 13 residues. V lost 0 bases to trimming and J lost 0 bases, with 3 bases between them. From germline, CDR1 is MGHRA and CDR2 YSYEKL.

The chain combines TRBV27 with TRBJ1-1; D may be TRBD1 (6 bases). The CDR3 runs to 13 residues. Trimming shortened V by 6 bases and J by 0 bases, and 8 bases separated the two germline ends. Germline CDR1 is MNHEY and CDR2 is SMNVEV (reference sequence). CDR3 sequence reads: CASSNRVNTEAFF. DNA of the CDR3: TGTGCCAGCAGCAACAGGGTGAACACTGAAGCTTTCTTT.

The gene calls are TRBV28 and TRBJ1-5, with TRBD1 matching over 12 bases. The germline V gene has CDR1 MDHEN and CDR2 SYDVKM. This CDR3 region has 15 residues. With V trimmed by 4 bases and J by 6 bases, 4 bases remained unmatched. CDR3 residues: CASSSRDRGLQPQHF. CDR3 nucleotides: TGTGCCAGCAGTTCCCGGGACAGGGGGCTTCAGCCCCAGCATTTT.

This chain links TRBV27 with TRBJ2-7, with D hard to call. The CDR3 spans 14 residues. Looked up from germline, CDR1 is MNHEY and CDR2 is SMNVEV (reference sequence). V lost 3 bases and J lost 0, with 9 bases in between. The DNA for the CDR3 is TGTGCCAGCAGTTTCAAATCGGGCTCCTACGAGCAGTACTTC. Translation: CASSFKSGSYEQYF.

V is TRBV9 and J is TRBJ1-1; perhaps TRBD1 as D (6 bases). The CDR3 covers 13 residues. V dropped 0 bases and J dropped 4 bases, with 7 bases sitting between them. CDR1 SGDLS and CDR2 YYNGEE come from the germline V gene. CDR3 bases: TGTGCCAGCAGCGTAGACAGGGCCACTGAAGCTTTCTTT. It codes for CASSVDRATEAFF.

V and J are TRBV28 and TRBJ2-7, with 9 positions matching TRBD2. Trimming cost V 4 bases and J 6 bases; bases outside gene matches: 19. CDR3 length: 18 amino acids. CDR1 and CDR2 from the germline V gene are MDHEN and SYDVKM. CDR3 loop: CASSSPLLAGGLKGEQYF. The CDR3 DNA reads as TGTGCCAGCAGTTCTCCCCTTTTGGCGGGAGGGCTTAAGGGCGAGCAGTACTTC.

This chain connects TRBV28 to TRBJ1-5; D may be TRBD1 (6 bases). The CDR3 sequence is 18 residues long. The germline V and J ends were trimmed by 1 base and 7 bases, with 23 bases remaining between them. Per germline, CDR1 MDHEN and CDR2 SYDVKM. CDR3 amino acids: CASSLLSVGRGDGQPQHF. CDR3 DNA: TGTGCCAGCAGTTTATTGAGTGTCGGGAGGGGGGACGGCCAGCCCCAGCATTTT.

Here the CDR3 reads CASSLRDRGRPDSPLHF. In DNA, the CDR3 is TGTGCCAGCAGCCTCCGGGACAGGGGGCGCCCGGATTCACCCCTCCACTTT. This chain links TRBV4-2 with TRBJ1-6, with 12 bases fitting TRBD1. Trimming removed 4 bases from V and 8 bases from J; junction bases left unmatched: 9. The CDR3 has 17 amino acids. Germline V gene data show CDR1 as LGHNA and CDR2 as YNFKEQ.

This chain links TRBV7-3 with TRBJ2-1, with D perhaps TRBD1 (7 bases). Germline V gives CDR1 SGHTA, CDR2 FQGTGA. The V gene lost 5 bases and the J gene lost 6 bases, with 14 bases spanning the gap. The CDR3 totals 14 residues. CDR3 in DNA: TGTGCCAGCAGCGCCGCGGGACAGACCAATGAGCAGTTCTTC. This sequence encodes CASSAAGQTNEQFF.

V and J are TRBV29-1 and TRBJ1-2; D perhaps matches TRBD1 (5 bases). Looked up from germline, CDR1 is SQVTM and CDR2 is ANQGSEA. Trimming stripped 1 base from V and 6 bases from J, with 9 bases between. This CDR3 comprises 12 residues. The DNA for the CDR3 is TGCAGCGTTGAAGGCGGGGGGAATGGCTACACCTTC. Its translation: CSVEGGGNGYTF.

Points on this clone: Different DNA sequences within this sample yield the same CDR3. This chain uses TRBV28 with TRBJ2-7; no reliable D call. The V end lost 5 bases, the J end lost 3 bases, and 5 bases lay between the germline ends. CDR3 length: 11 residues. Germline CDR1 reads MDHEN; CDR2 reads SYDVKM. The CDR3 bases are TGTGCCAGCAGTCTGCGCTACGAGCAGTACTTC. It translates to CASSLRYEQYF. Based on the CDR3 plus reference TRBV28 and TRBJ2-7, the full variable domain is DVKVTQSSRYLVKRTGEKVFLECVQDMDHENMFWYRQDPGLGLRLIYFSYDVKMKEKGDIPEGYSVSREKKERFSLILESASTNQTSMYLCASSLRYEQYFGPGTRLTVT.

The DNA of the CDR3 is TGCGCCAGCAGCCAAGATCTTGACAGGACAGGGATCTACGAGCAGTACTTC. This codes for CASSQDLDRTGIYEQYF. V is TRBV4-1 and J is TRBJ2-7; 8 bases map to TRBD1. The CDR3 spans 17 residues. In germline, CDR1 is MGHRA, CDR2 YSYEKL. After removal of 0 bases from V and 3 bases from J, the junction contained 10 bases not matched to a gene.

This chain uses TRBV21-1 with TRBJ1-1. TRBV21-1 is recorded as a pseudogene. The CDR3 covers 16 residues. The CDR3 coding sequence is TGTGCCAGCAGCAAAGTCTGTGACCCGGGAGCCACTGAAGCTTTCTTT. Protein: CASSKVCDPGATEAFF.

This sequence joins TRBV10-3 and TRBJ2-7, with 8 bases matching TRBD1. The CDR3 extends over 15 amino acids. J gave up 0 bases and V 5 bases, and 6 bases lay outside the gene matches. Germline V gives CDR1 ENHRY, CDR2 SYGVKD. The CDR3 is CAISWQGALSYEQYF. For the CDR3, the DNA is TGTGCCATCAGTTGGCAGGGGGCCCTCTCCTACGAGCAGTACTTC.

The J gene is TRBJ2-3, the V gene TRBV5-1; perhaps TRBD1 as D (6 bases). Germline CDR1 reads SGHRS; CDR2 reads YFSETQ. The V gene lost 0 bases and the J gene lost 5 bases, with 13 bases spanning the gap. CDR3 length: 15 amino acids. The CDR3 DNA follows: TGCGCCAGCAGCTTGGTCACAGGGAGTGGAGATACGCAGTATTTT. This sequence encodes CASSLVTGSGDTQYF. Using reference TRBV5-1 and TRBJ2-3 for the parts outside the CDR3, the full variable domain is KAGVTQTPRYLIKTRGQQVTLSCSPISGHRSVSWYQQTPGQGLQFLFEYFSETQRNKGNFPGRFSGRQFSNSRSEMNVSTLELGDSALYLCASSLVTGSGDTQYFGPGTRLTVL.

V usage is TRBV30 and J usage is TRBJ1-1; a possible D gene is TRBD1 (6 bases). V lost 4 bases to trimming and J lost 6 bases, with 12 bases between them. The CDR3 has 12 residues. Per the germline V gene, CDR1 is GTSNPN and CDR2 is SVGIG (reference sequence). CDR3 region: CAWTGASAEAFF. The CDR3 coding sequence is TGTGCCTGGACAGGGGCGAGCGCTGAAGCTTTCTTT.

V usage is TRBV3-1 (or the pseudogene TRBV3-2) and J usage is TRBJ2-5; D not certain. Per the germline V gene, CDR1 is LGHDT and CDR2 is YNNKEL (reference sequence). V lost 4 bases, J lost 2 bases, and 8 bases lay in between. The CDR3 consists of 13 residues. The CDR3 reads CASSLLGQETQYF. CDR3 nucleotide sequence: TGTGCCAGCAGCCTGCTAGGACAAGAGACCCAGTACTTC.

This sequence joins TRBV2 and TRBJ2-5; maybe TRBD1 (6 bases). CDR3 length: 13 residues. V lost 8 bases to trimming and J lost 5 bases, with 15 bases between them. CDR1 SNHLY and CDR2 FYNNEI come from the germline V gene. The CDR3 DNA reads TGTGCCAGCCGCTTTGGGCAGGGGGAGACCCAGTACTTC. Its translation: CASRFGQGETQYF.

This chain connects TRBV5-1 to TRBJ1-2, with 7 positions matching TRBD1. The CDR3 length is 19 residues. CDR1 is SGHRS, CDR2 YFSETQ, per germline. Germline trimming cut 4 bases from V and 4 bases from J; bases unmatched to any gene: 22. The CDR3 loop reads CASSITSNDRLGQVYGYTF. CDR3 nucleotide sequence: TGCGCCAGCAGCATAACCTCCAACGATCGCTTAGGACAGGTCTATGGCTACACCTTC.

This chain links TRBV6-2 or TRBV6-3 with TRBJ2-7, with 7 bases that match TRBD2. CDR1 and CDR2 from the germline V gene are MNHEY and SVGEGT. Unmatched junction bases numbered 10, after V lost 5 bases and J lost 6 bases. This CDR3 comprises 14 residues. The CDR3 DNA sequence: TGTGCCAGCAGTCGCGGGCGGGAGTTATCCGAGCAGTACTTC. Encoded protein: CASSRGRELSEQYF.

The genes are TRBV15 and TRBJ2-5, with TRBD1 matching over 9 bases. The trim removed 3 bases at V and 5 bases at J, leaving 22 bases unmatched. The CDR3 has 20 residues. Germline-derived CDR1 and CDR2 are LNHNV and YYDKDF (reference sequence). CDR3 loop: CATSREGFHPGQGLDETQYF. As DNA, the CDR3 is TGTGCCACCAGCAGGGAGGGTTTCCATCCGGGACAGGGTCTTGACGAGACCCAGTACTTC.